The entry below describes one T cell receptor beta chain. Its antigen is not known. This sample was taken from a study of cytomegalovirus exposure and HLA in healthy donors. Notes on the study in general: That first-cohort TCR clusters tended to co-occur in the approximately 110 validation repertoires was found in a later analysis. Reports described diagnosis of cytomegalovirus status by the classifier as highly specific and sensitive.

Germline V lookup: CDR1 SGHDN, CDR2 FVKESK. Trimming cost V 4 bases and J 6 bases, with 4 bases left between them. The CDR3 contains 11 residues. TCRdb's table, derived via immunoSEQ multiplex PCR, lists solely in-frame clones and lacks some. The sample contains around 220,000 clones, approximately 88% of which appear only once. The sequence was collected from a woman in her 30s in good health and CMV-seropositive. The source material was PBMCs. V is TRBV14 and J is TRBJ2-1; D is ambiguous. The chain's CDR3 is CASSLGNEQFF. CDR3 sequence (DNA): TGTGCCAGCAGCCTTGGCAATGAGCAGTTCTTC. The full variable domain, with the rest looked up from reference TRBV14 and TRBJ2-1, is EAGVTQFPSHSVIEKGQTVTLRCDPISGHDNLYWYRRVMGKEIKFLLHFVKESKQDESGMPNNRFLAERTGGTYSTLKVQPAELEDSGVYFCASSLGNEQFFGPGTRLTVL.